The sequence of this T cell receptor beta chain was determined in a study of blood T cell repertoires in COVID-19. The overall study: The United States, Italy and Spain were the sources of the acute and convalescent COVID-19 samples.

Study processing details: The assay estimated nucleated cells by amplifying reference gene primers. Data came from immunoSEQ multiplex PCR; TCRdb stores just in-frame clones and leaves some out. That table supplies the V and J calls and clone size; D and trimming were determined from the DNA. This table has hundreds of thousands of clones, more than 75% appearing once. The V gene end was trimmed by 4 bases and the J gene end by 9 bases; junction bases not matched to a gene: 8. CDR1 is LGHDT and CDR2 is YNNKEL in the germline V gene (reference sequence). This CDR3 region has 13 residues. The sample was peripheral blood. The receptor was derived from a man in his fifties or sixties with acute or convalescent COVID-19. The rearrangement links TRBV3-1 (or the pseudogene TRBV3-2) to TRBJ1-1; 7 nucleotides match TRBD1. CDR3 amino acids: CASSPQGWGKAFF. The CDR3 nucleotides are TGTGCCAGCAGCCCACAGGGGTGGGGTAAAGCTTTCTTT.